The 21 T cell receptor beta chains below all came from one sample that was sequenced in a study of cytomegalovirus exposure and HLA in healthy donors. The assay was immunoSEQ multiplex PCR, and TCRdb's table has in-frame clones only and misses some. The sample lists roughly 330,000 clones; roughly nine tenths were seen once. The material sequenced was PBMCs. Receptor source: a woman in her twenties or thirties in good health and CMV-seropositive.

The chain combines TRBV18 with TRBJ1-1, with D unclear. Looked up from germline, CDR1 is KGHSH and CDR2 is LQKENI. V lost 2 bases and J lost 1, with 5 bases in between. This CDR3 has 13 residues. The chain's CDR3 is CASSPGENTEAFF. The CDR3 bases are TGTGCCAGCTCACCAGGTGAGAACACTGAAGCTTTCTTT.

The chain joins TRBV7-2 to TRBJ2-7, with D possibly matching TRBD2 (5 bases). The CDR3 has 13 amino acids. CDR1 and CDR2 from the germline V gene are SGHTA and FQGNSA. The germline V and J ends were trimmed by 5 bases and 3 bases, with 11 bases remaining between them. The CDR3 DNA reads TGTGCCAGCAGCCCAAGGAGGAACTACGAGCAGTACTTC. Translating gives CASSPRRNYEQYF.

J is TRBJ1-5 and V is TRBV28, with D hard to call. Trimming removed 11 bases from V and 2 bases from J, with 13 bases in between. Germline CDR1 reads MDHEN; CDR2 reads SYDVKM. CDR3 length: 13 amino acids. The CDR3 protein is CAEQSAGNQPQHF. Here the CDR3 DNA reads TGTGCCGAACAGTCCGCGGGCAATCAGCCCCAGCATTTT.

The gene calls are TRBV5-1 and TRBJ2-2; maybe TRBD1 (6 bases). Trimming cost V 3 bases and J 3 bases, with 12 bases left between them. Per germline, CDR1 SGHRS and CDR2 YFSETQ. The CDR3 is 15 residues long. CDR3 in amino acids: CASSSGQWDTGELFF. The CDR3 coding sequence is TGCGCCAGCAGCTCGGGACAATGGGACACCGGGGAGCTGTTTTTT.

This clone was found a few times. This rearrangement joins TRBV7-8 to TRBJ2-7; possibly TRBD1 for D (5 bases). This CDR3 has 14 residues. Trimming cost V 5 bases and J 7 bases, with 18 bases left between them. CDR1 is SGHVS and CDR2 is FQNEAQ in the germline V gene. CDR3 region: CASSPARALGEQYF. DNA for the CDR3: TGTGCCAGCAGCCCAGCCAGGGCCTTGGGGGAGCAGTACTTC.

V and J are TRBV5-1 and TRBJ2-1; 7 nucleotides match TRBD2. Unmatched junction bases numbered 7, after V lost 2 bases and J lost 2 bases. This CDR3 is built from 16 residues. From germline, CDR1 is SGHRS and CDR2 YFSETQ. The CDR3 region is CASSFDGGRPYNEQFF. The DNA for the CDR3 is TGCGCCAGCAGCTTCGACGGCGGGAGACCCTACAATGAGCAGTTCTTC.

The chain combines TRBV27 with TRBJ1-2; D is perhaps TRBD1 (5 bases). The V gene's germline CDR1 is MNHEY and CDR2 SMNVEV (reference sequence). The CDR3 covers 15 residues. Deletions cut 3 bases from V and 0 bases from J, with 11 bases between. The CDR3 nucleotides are TGTGCCAGCAGTTTCGGGACCCCTCCTAACTATGGCTACACCTTC. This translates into CASSFGTPPNYGYTF.

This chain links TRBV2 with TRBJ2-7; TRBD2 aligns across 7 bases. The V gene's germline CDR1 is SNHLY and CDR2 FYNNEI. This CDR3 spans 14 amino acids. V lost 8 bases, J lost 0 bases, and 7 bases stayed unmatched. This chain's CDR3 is CASGSGTNSYEQYF. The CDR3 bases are TGTGCCAGCGGCTCCGGGACTAACTCCTACGAGCAGTACTTC.

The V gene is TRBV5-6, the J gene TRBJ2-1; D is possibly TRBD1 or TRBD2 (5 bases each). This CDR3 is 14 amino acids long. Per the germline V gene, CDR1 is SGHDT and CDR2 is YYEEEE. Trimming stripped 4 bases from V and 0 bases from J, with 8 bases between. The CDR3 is CASSRDPSYNEQFF. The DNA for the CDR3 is TGTGCCAGCAGCCGGGACCCCTCCTACAATGAGCAGTTCTTC.

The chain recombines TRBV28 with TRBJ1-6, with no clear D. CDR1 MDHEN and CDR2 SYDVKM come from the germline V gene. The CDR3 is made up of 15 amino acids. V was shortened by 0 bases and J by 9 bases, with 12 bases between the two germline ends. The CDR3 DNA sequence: TGTGCCAGCAGTTTATGGGGTCCCCCAGGTTCACCCCTCCACTTT. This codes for CASSLWGPPGSPLHF.

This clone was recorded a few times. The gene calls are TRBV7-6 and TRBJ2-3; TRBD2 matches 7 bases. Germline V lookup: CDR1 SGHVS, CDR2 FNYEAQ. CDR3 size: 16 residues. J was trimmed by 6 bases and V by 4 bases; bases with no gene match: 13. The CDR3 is CASSSGWRGSWDTQYF. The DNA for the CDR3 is TGTGCCAGCAGCTCTGGCTGGCGGGGGTCGTGGGATACGCAGTATTTT.

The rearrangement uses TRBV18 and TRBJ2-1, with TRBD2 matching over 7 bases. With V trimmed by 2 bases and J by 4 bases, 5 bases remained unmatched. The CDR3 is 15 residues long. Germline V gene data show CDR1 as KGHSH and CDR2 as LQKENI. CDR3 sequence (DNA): TGTGCCAGCTCACCATTGGGGGAGGGGTACAATGAGCAGTTCTTC. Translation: CASSPLGEGYNEQFF.

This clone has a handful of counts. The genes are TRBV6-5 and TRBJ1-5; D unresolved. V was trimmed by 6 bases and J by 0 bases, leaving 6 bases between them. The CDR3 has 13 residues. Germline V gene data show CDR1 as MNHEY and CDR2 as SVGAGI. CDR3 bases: TGTGCCAGCAGGAGGTATAGCAATCAGCCCCAGCATTTT. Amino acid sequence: CASRRYSNQPQHF.

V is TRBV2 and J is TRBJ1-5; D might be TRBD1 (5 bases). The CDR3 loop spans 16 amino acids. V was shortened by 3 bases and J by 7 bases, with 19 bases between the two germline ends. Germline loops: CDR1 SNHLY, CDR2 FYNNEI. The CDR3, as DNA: TGTGCCAGCAGTGATAGGGGATCGGAGACGCGGCAGCCCCAGCATTTT. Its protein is CASSDRGSETRQPQHF.

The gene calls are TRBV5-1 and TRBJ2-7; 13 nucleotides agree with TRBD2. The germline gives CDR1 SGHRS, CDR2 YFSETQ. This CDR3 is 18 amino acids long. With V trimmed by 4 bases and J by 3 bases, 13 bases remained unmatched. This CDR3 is CASSEIGTSGIGDYEQYF. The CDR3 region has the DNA TGCGCCAGCAGCGAGATTGGGACTAGCGGGATAGGGGACTACGAGCAGTACTTC.

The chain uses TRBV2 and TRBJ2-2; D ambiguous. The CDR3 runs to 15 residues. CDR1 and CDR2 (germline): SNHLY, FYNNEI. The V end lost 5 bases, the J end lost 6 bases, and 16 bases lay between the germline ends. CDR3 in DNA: TGTGCCAGCAGTCCCCGACCATTTGCGGCCGGGGAGCTGTTTTTT. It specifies CASSPRPFAAGELFF.

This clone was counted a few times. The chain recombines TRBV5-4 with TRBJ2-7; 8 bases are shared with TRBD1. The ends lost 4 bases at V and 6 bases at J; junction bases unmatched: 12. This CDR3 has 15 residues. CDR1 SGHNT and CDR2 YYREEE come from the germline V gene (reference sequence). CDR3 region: CASSPEGQEVTEQYF. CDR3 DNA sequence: TGTGCCAGCAGCCCTGAGGGACAGGAGGTAACCGAGCAGTACTTC. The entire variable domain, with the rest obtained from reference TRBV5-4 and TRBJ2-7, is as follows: ETGVTQSPTHLIKTRGQQVTLRCSSQSGHNTVSWYQQALGQGPQFIFQYYREEENGRGNFPPRFSGLQFPNYSSELNVNALELDDSALYLCASSPEGQEVTEQYFGPGTRLTVT.

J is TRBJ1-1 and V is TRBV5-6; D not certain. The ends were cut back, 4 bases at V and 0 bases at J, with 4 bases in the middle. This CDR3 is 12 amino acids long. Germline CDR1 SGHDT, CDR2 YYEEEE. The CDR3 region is CASSDMNTEAFF. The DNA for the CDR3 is TGTGCCAGCAGCGACATGAACACTGAAGCTTTCTTT.

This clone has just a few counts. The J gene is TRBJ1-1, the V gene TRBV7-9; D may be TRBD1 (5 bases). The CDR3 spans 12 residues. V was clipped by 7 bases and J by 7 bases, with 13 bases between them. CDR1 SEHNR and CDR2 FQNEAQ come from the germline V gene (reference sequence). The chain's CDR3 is CASIDRGVEAFF. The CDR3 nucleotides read TGTGCCAGCATCGACAGAGGTGTTGAAGCTTTCTTT.

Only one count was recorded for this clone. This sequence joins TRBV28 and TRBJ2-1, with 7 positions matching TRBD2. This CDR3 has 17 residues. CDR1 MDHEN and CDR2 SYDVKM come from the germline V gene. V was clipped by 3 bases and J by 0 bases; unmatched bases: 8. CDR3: CASSFPGGRSSYNEQFF. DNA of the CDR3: TGTGCCAGCAGTTTCCCTGGCGGGAGAAGCTCCTACAATGAGCAGTTCTTC.

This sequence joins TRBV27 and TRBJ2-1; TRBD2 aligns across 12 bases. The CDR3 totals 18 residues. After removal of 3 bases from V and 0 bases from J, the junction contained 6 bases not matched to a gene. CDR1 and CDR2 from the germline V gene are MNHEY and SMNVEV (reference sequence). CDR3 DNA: TGTGCCAGCAGTTTGTTTCTAGCGGGAGGGATCTCCTACAATGAGCAGTTCTTC. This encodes CASSLFLAGGISYNEQFF.